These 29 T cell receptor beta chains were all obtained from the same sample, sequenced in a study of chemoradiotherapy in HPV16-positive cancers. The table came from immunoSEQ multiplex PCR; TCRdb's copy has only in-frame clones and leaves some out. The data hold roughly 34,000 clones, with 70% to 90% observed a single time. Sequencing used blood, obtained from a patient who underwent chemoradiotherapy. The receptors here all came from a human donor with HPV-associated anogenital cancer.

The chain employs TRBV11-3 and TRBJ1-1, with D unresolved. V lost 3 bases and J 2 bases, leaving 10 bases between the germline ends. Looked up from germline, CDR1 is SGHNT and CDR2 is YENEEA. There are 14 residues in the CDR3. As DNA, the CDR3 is TGTGCCAGCAGCTTGGGTGGGTTAAACACTGAAGCTTTCTTT. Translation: CASSLGGLNTEAFF.

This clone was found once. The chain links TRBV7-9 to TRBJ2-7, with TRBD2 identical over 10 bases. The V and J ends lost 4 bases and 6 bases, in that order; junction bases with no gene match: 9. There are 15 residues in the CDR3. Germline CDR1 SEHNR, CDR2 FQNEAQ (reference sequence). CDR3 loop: CASSSWTSGGGEQYF. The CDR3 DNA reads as TGTGCCAGCAGCTCCTGGACTAGCGGCGGAGGCGAGCAGTACTTC.

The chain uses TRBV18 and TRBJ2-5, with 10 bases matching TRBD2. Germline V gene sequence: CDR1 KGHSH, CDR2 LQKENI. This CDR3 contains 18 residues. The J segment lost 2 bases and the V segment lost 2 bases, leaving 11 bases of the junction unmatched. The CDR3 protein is CASSPTGPLAGEQETQYF. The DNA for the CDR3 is TGTGCCAGCTCACCAACGGGTCCGCTAGCGGGGGAGCAAGAGACCCAGTACTTC.

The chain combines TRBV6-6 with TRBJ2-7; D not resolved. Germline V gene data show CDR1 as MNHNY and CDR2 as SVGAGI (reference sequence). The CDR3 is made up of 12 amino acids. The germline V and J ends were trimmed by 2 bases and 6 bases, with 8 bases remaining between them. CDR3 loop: CASSYPTGEQYF. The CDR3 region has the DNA TGTGCCAGCAGTTACCCTACTGGCGAGCAGTACTTC.

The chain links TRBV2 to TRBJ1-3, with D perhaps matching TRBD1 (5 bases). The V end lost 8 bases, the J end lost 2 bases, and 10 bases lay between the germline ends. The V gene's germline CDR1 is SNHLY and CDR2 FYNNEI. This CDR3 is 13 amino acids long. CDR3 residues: CASLQGAGNTIYF. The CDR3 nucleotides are TGTGCCAGCCTCCAGGGTGCTGGAAACACCATATATTTT.

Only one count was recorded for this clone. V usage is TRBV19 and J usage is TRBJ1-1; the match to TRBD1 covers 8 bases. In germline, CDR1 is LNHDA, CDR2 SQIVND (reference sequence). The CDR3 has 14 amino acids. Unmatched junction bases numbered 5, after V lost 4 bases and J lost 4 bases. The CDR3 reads CASSRTGFATEAFF. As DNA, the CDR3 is TGTGCCAGTAGTAGGACAGGGTTTGCCACTGAAGCTTTCTTT.

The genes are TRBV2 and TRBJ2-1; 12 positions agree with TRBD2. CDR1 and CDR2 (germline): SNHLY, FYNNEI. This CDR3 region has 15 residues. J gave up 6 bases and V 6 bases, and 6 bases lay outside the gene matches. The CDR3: CASRKTSGGSNEQFF. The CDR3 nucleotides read TGTGCCAGCAGAAAAACTAGCGGGGGGTCCAATGAGCAGTTCTTC.

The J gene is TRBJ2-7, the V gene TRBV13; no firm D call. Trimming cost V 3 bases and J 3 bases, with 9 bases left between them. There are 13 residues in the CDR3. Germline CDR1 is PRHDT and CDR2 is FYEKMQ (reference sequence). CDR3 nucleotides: TGTGCCAGCAGCTTCGGGTGGGGCTACGAGCAGTACTTC. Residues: CASSFGWGYEQYF.

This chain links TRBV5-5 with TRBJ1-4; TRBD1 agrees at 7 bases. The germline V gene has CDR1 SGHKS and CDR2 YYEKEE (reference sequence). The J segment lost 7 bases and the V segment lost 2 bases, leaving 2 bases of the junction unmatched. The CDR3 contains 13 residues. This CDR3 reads CASSFTGVEKLFF. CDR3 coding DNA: TGTGCCAGCAGCTTCACAGGGGTTGAAAAACTGTTTTTT.

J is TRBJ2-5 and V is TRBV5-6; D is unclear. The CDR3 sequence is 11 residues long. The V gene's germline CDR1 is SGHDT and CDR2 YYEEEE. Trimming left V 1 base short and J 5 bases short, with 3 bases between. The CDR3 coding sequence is TGTGCCAGCAGCTTGTACGAGACCCAGTACTTC. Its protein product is CASSLYETQYF.

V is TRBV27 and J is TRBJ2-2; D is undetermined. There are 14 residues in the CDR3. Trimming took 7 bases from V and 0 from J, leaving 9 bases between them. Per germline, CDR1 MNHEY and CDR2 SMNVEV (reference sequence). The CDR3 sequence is CASTGPPNTGELFF. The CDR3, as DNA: TGTGCCAGCACCGGCCCCCCGAACACCGGGGAGCTGTTTTTT.

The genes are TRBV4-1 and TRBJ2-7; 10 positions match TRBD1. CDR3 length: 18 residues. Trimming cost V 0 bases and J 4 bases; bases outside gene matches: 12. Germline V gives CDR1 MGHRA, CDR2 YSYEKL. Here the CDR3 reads CASSQEGIRDRGEYEQYF. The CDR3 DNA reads TGCGCCAGCAGCCAAGAAGGAATTAGGGACAGGGGAGAATACGAGCAGTACTTC.

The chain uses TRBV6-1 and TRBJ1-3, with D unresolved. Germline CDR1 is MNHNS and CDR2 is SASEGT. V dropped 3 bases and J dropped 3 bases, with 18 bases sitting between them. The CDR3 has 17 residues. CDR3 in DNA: TGTGCCAGCAGTGACACGTGGGCCTCGGGTTATGGAAACACCATATATTTT. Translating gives CASSDTWASGYGNTIYF.

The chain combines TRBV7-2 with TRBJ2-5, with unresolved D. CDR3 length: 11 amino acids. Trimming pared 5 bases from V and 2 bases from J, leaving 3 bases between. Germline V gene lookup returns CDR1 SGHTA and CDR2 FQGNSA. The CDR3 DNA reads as TGTGCCAGCAGCGTACAAGAGACCCAGTACTTC. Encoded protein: CASSVQETQYF.

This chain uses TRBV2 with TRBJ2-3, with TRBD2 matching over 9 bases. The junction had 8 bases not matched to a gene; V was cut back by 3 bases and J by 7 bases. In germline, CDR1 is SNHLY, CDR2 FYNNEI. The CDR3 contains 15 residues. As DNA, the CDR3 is TGTGCCAGCAGTGATGGTAGTAGCGGGGGATATACGCAGTATTTT. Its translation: CASSDGSSGGYTQYF.

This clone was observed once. The DNA for the CDR3 is TGTGCCAGCAGCTTAGACAGTACACTTGAAGCTTTCTTT. This codes for CASSLDSTLEAFF. The V call is TRBV7-8, the J call TRBJ1-1; the D is unclear. V was cut by 1 base and J by 7 bases, with 10 bases left in between. The CDR3 is 13 amino acids. Germline CDR1 and CDR2: SGHVS and FQNEAQ.

The CDR3 DNA reads TGTGCCACCAGCAGAGATCGTGCAGGGACCCAGCCCCAGCATTTT. This sequence encodes CATSRDRAGTQPQHF. The chain carries TRBV15 and TRBJ1-5; D possibly corresponds to TRBD1 (5 bases). Germline loops: CDR1 LNHNV, CDR2 YYDKDF (reference sequence). V was pared by 0 bases and J by 7 bases, with 13 bases between. The CDR3 has 15 residues. The full variable domain, in which reference TRBV15 and TRBJ1-5 provide the parts outside the CDR3, is DAMVIQNPRYQVTQFGKPVTLSCSQTLNHNVMYWYQQKSSQAPKLLFHYYDKDFNNEADTPDNFQSRRPNTSFCFLDIRSPGLGDTAMYLCATSRDRAGTQPQHFGDGTRLSIL.

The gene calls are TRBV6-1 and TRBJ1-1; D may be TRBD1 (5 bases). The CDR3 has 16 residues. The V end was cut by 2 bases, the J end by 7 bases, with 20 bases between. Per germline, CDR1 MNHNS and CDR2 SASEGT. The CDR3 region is CASSEIGFMTAHEAFF. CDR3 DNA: TGTGCCAGCAGTGAAATCGGGTTTATGACAGCTCATGAAGCTTTCTTT.

This chain's CDR3 is CASSFRAAPDTQYF. CDR3 nucleotides: TGTGCCAGCAGTTTTAGGGCAGCGCCAGATACGCAGTATTTT. This chain uses TRBV6-4 with TRBJ2-3; no definite D call. CDR1 is MRHNA, CDR2 SNTAGT, per germline. This CDR3 is 14 amino acids long. V was clipped by 5 bases and J by 4 bases, with 13 bases between them.

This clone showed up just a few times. Written as DNA, the CDR3 is TGTGCCAGCAGACCTCGGGTGGGGTCGTCCTACGAGCAGTACTTC. Protein: CASRPRVGSSYEQYF. The chain has TRBV28 and TRBJ2-7; the D is unclear. V lost 6 bases and J 1 base, leaving 16 bases between the germline ends. The CDR3 is 15 residues long. Germline V gene data show CDR1 as MDHEN and CDR2 as SYDVKM.

CDR3 nucleotides: TGCGCCAGCAGCGCGGACAGGGGCTGGAATTCACCCCTCCACTTT. It translates to CASSADRGWNSPLHF. The rearrangement uses TRBV5-1 and TRBJ1-6, with TRBD1 identical over 9 bases. CDR3 length equals 15 residues. Germline assignment: CDR1 SGHRS and CDR2 YFSETQ. The V gene end was trimmed by 4 bases and the J gene end by 7 bases; junction bases not matched to a gene: 6. The variable domain in full, with the rest retrieved from reference TRBV5-1 and TRBJ1-6, is KAGVTQTPRYLIKTRGQQVTLSCSPISGHRSVSWYQQTPGQGLQFLFEYFSETQRNKGNFPGRFSGRQFSNSRSEMNVSTLELGDSALYLCASSADRGWNSPLHFGNGTRLTVT.

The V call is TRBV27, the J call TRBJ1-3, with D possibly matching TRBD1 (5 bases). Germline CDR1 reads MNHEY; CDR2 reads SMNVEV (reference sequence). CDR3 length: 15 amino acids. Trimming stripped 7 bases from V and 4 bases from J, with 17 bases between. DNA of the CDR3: TGTGCCAGCAAGGCCCGGGCAGGGCGAGGAAACACCATATATTTT. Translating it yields CASKARAGRGNTIYF.

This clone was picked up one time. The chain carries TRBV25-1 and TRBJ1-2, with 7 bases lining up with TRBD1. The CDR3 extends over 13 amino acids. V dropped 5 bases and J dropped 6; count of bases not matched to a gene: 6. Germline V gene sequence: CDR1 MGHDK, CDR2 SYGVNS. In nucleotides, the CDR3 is TGTGCCAGCAGTTTTGGGACAGCCGATGGCTACACCTTC. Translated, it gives CASSFGTADGYTF.

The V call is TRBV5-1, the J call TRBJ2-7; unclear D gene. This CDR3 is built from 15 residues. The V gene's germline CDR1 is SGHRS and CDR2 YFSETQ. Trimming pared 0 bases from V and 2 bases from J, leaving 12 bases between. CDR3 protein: CASSLGGGGTYEQYF. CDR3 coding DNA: TGCGCCAGCAGCTTGGGGGGTGGCGGAACCTACGAGCAGTACTTC.

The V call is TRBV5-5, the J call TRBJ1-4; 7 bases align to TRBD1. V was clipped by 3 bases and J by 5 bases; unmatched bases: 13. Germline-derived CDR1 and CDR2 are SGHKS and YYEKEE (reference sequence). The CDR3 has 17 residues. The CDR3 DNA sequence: TGTGCCAGCAGCTCCGCCGGGACAGAGAGCTTGAATGAAAAACTGTTTTTT. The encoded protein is CASSSAGTESLNEKLFF. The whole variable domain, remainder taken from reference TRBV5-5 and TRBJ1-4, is DAGVTQSPTHLIKTRGQQVTLRCSPISGHKSVSWYQQVLGQGPQFIFQYYEKEERGRGNFPDRFSARQFPNYSSELNVNALLLGDSALYLCASSSAGTESLNEKLFFGSGTQLSVL.

CDR3 nucleotide sequence: TGTGCCACCAGCAGCAGGGGGCAGGGAGGAACTAATGAAAAACTGTTTTTT. The encoded protein is CATSSRGQGGTNEKLFF. The chain combines TRBV15 with TRBJ1-4; 8 nucleotides match TRBD1. The CDR3 runs 17 residues. V trimming: 3 bases; J trimming: 1 base; junction bases outside the gene matches: 7. CDR1 LNHNV and CDR2 YYDKDF come from the germline V gene (reference sequence).

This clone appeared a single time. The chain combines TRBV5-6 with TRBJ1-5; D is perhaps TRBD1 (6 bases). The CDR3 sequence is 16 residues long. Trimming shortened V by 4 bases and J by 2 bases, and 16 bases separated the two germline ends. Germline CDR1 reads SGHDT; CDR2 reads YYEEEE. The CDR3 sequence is CASSRTSGDGNQPQHF. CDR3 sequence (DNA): TGTGCCAGCAGCCGAACTTCAGGGGACGGCAATCAGCCCCAGCATTTT.

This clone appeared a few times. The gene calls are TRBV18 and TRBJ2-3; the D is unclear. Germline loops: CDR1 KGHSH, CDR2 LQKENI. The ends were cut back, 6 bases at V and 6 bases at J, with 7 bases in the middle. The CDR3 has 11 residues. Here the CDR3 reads CASSPWDTQYF. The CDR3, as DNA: TGTGCCAGCTCCCCGTGGGATACGCAGTATTTT.

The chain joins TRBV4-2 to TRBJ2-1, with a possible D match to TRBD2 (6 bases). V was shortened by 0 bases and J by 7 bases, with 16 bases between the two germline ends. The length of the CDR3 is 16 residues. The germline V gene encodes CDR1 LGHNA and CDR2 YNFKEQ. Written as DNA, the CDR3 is TGTGCCAGCAGCCAAGACGGGGCTAGCGAGTGGAATGAGCAGTTCTTC. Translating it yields CASSQDGASEWNEQFF.